Sequencing of this TCR beta chain was carried out in a study of blood T cells in healthy people across ages. Whole-study context: About one barcoded beta molecule per two T cells came from capture by template switching.

Primed by a sample-barcoded 5' primer and a J-beta primer mix, a second PCR proceeded for roughly 6 to 12 cycles. Each CDR3 protein is one row after TCRdb ran MiXCR on the 5' RACE reads. Of about 970,000 distinct CDR3 sequences listed, about 51% are singletons. Study-wide points: Any conclusive comparison of naive versus antigen-experienced cells was prevented by using unsorted PBMCs.

PBMCs numbering at least 7 million were isolated per sample. A minimum of 5.5 micrograms of total RNA was extracted per sample. This clonotype has ten or more counts. The antigen is undetermined. The CDR3 runs to 16 residues. Looked up from germline, CDR1 is SEHNR and CDR2 is FQNEAQ (reference sequence). V shed 2 bases and J shed 2 bases, with 14 bases lying between them. Input material: blood. The sequence was obtained from a woman aged 55-70 years in good health. The rearrangement links TRBV7-9 to TRBJ2-3; either TRBD1 or TRBD2 may fit D (5 bases each). CDR3 sequence: CASSLPTGGHTDTQYF. CDR3 in DNA: TGTGCCAGCAGCTTACCAACAGGAGGTCACACAGATACGCAGTATTTT.